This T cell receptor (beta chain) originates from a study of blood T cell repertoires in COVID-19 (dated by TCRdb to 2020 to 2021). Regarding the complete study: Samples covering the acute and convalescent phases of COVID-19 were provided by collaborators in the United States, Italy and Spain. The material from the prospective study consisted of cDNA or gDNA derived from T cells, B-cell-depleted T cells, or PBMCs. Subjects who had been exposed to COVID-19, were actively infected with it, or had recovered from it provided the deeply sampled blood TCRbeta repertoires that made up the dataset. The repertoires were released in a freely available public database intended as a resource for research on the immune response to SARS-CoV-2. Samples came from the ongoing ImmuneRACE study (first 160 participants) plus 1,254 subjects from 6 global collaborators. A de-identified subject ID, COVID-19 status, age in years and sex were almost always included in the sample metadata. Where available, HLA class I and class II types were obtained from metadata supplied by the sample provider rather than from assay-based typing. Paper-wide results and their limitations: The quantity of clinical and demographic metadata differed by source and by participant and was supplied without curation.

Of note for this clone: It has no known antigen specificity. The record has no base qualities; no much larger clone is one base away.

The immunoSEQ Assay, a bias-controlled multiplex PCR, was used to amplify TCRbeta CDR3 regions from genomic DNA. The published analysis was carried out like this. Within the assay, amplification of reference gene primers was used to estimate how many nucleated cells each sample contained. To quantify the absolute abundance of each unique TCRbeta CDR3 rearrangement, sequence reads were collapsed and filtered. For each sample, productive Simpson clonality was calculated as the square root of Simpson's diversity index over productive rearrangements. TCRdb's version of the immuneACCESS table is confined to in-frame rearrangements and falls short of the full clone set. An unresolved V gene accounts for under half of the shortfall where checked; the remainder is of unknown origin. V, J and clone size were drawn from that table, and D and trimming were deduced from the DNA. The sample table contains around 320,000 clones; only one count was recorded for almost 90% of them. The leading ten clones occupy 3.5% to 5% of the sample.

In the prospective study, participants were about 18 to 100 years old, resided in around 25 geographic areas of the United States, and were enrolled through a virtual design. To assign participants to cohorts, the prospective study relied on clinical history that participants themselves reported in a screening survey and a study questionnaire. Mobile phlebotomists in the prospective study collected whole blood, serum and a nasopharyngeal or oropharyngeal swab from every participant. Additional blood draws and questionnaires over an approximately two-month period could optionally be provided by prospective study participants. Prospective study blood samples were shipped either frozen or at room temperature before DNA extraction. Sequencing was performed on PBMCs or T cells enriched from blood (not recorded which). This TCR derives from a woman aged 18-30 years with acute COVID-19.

The encoded CDR3 is CASRAQTGSEAFF. The base sequence is TGTGCCAGCAGGGCTCAGACAGGGAGTGAAGCTTTCTTT. The chain was built from TRBV2 and TRBJ1-1, with 7 junctional bases fitting TRBD1. The CDR3 holds 13 amino acids from the cysteine to the phenylalanine. Just the 39-base CDR3 DNA is kept, in frame starting at base 1. V trim: 6 bases; J trim: 7 bases; unmatched bases: 8. The germline V gene provides CDR1 SNHLY and CDR2 FYNNEI.